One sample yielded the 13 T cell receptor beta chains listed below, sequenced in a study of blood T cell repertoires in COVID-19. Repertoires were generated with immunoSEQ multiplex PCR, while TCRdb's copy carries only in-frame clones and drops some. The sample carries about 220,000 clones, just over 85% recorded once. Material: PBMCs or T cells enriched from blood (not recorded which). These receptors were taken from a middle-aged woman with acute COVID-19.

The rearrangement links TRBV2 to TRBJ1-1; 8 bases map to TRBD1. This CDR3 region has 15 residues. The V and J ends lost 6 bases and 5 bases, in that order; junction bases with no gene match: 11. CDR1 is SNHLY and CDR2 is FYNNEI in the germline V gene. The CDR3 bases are TGTGCCAGCAGGCAACAAACAGGGGGTAATACTGAAGCTTTCTTT. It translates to CASRQQTGGNTEAFF.

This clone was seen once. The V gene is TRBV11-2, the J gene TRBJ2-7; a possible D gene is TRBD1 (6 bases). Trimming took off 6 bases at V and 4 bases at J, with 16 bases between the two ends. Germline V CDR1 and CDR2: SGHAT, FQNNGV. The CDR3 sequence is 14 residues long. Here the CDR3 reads CASRTLKQGYEQYF. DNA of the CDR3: TGTGCCAGCAGGACCTTAAAACAGGGATACGAGCAGTACTTC.

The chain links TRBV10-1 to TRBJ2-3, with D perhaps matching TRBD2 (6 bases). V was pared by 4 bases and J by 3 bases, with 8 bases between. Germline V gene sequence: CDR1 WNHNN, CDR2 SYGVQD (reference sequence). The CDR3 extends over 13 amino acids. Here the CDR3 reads CASSVGLTDTQYF. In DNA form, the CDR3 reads TGCGCCAGCAGTGTGGGACTGACAGATACGCAGTATTTT.

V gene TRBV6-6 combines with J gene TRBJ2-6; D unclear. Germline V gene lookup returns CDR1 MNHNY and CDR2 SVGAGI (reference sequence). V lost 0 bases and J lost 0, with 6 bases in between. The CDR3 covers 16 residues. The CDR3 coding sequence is TGTGCCAGCAGTTACTCGGGCAACTCTGGGGCCAACGTCCTGACTTTC. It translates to CASSYSGNSGANVLTF.

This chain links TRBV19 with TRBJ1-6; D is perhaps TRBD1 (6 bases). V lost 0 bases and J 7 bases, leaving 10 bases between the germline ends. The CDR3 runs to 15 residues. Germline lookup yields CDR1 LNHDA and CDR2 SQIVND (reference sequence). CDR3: CASSIEGRGNSPLHF. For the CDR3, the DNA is TGTGCCAGTAGTATAGAGGGGAGGGGGAATTCACCCCTCCACTTT.

CDR3: CASSYSRESGNTIYF. For the CDR3, the DNA is TGTGCCAGCAGTTATTCGCGGGAATCAGGAAACACCATATATTTT. The chain combines TRBV6-5 with TRBJ1-3; no definite D call. V was trimmed by 3 bases and J by 4 bases, leaving 13 bases between them. The CDR3 runs 15 residues. Germline CDR1 reads MNHEY; CDR2 reads SVGAGI.

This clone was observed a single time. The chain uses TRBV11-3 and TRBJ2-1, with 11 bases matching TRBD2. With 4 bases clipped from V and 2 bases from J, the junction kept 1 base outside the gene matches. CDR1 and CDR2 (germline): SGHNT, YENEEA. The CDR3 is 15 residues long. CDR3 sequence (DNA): TGTGCCAGCAGCTATAGCGGGGGGGCCTACAATGAGCAGTTCTTC. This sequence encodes CASSYSGGAYNEQFF.

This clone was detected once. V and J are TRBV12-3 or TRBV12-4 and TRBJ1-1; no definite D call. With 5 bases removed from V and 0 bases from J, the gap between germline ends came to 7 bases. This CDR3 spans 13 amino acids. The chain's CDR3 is CASSPRLNTEAFF. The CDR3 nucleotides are TGTGCCAGCAGTCCCCGTTTGAACACTGAAGCTTTCTTT.

CDR3 in DNA: TGTGCCAGCAGCCAAGGCGGCCGGACAGAAGAGTTCTTC. This codes for CASSQGGRTEEFF. This chain uses TRBV14 with TRBJ2-1; perhaps TRBD1 as D (6 bases). With 1 base removed from V and 14 bases from J, the gap between germline ends came to 15 bases. The CDR3 extends over 13 amino acids. Germline values: CDR1 SGHDN, CDR2 FVKESK.

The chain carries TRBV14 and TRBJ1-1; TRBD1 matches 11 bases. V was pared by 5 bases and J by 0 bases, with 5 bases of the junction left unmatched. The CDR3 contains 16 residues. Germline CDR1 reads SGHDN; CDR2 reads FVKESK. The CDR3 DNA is TGTGCCAGCAGCGACCGGGACAGGGGGATGAACACTGAAGCTTTCTTT. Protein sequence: CASSDRDRGMNTEAFF. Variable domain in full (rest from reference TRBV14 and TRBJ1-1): EAGVTQFPSHSVIEKGQTVTLRCDPISGHDNLYWYRRVMGKEIKFLLHFVKESKQDESGMPNNRFLAERTGGTYSTLKVQPAELEDSGVYFCASSDRDRGMNTEAFFGQGTRLTVV.

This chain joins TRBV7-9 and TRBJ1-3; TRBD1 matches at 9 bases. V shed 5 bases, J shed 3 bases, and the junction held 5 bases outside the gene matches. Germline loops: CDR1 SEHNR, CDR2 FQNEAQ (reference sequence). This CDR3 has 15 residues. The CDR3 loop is CASSAWTGVGNTIYF. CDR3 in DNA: TGTGCCAGCAGCGCCTGGACAGGGGTTGGAAACACCATATATTTT. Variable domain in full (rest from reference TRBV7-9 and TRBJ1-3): DTGVSQNPRHKITKRGQNVTFRCDPISEHNRLYWYRQTLGQGPEFLTYFQNEAQLEKSRLLSDRFSAERPKGSFSTLEIQRTEQGDSAMYLCASSAWTGVGNTIYFGEGSWLTVV.

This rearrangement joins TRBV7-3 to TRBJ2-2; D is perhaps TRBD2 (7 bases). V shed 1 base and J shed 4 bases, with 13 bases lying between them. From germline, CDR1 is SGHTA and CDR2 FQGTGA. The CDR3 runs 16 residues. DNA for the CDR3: TGTGCCAGCAGCTTAAAAGGGGGGGTATCCACCGGGGAGCTGTTTTTT. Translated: CASSLKGGVSTGELFF.

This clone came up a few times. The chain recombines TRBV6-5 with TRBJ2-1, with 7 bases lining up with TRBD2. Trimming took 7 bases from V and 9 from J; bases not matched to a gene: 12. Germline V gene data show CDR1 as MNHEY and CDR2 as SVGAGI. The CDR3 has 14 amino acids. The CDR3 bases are TGTGCCAGCAATACTGGGAGGGCAAGGGCTGAGCAGTTCTTC. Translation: CASNTGRARAEQFF.